The present TCR beta chain was sequenced within a study of blood T cell repertoires in COVID-19. Study in general: Samples representing acute and convalescent COVID-19 were sourced from the United States, Italy and Spain. Sources were T cells, B-cell-depleted T cells, or PBMCs; the material itself was cDNA or gDNA.

Trimming removed 5 bases at V and 5 bases at J, with 13 bases between. This CDR3 region has 13 residues. The germline V gene encodes CDR1 SGHRS and CDR2 YFSETQ. Source study methods: For nucleated cells, counts were estimated from reference gene primer amplification. Measured with immunoSEQ multiplex PCR; TCRdb has only the in-frame clones, and not every one. V and J calls and clone size are as listed in that table; D and trimming were resolved from the DNA. Seen here are approximately 52,000 clones, about 90% observed once, and the top ten hold about 6.3%. The specimen was peripheral blood. The chain is built from TRBV5-1 and TRBJ2-5; no clear D. The origin of this receptor is a middle-aged man with active COVID-19. This chain's CDR3 is CASRQTMQETQYF. CDR3 sequence (DNA): TGCGCCAGCAGACAGACCATGCAGGAGACCCAGTACTTC. Filled out from reference TRBV5-1 and TRBJ2-5, the complete variable domain reads KAGVTQTPRYLIKTRGQQVTLSCSPISGHRSVSWYQQTPGQGLQFLFEYFSETQRNKGNFPGRFSGRQFSNSRSEMNVSTLELGDSALYLCASRQTMQETQYFGPGTRLLVL.